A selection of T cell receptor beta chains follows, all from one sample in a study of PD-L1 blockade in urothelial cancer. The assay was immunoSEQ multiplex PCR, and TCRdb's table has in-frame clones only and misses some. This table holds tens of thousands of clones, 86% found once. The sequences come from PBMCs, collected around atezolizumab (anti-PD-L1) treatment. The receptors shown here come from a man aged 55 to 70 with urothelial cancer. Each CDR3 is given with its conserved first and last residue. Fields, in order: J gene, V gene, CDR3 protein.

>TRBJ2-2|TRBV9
CASNFRPWNTGELFF
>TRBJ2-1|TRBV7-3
CASKRLAGSNEQFF
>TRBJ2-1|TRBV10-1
CASRITSGSYNEQFF
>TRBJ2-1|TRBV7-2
CASSSQGYNEQFF
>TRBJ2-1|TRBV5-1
CASRTSGGAYNEQFF
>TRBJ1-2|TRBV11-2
CASSYNAGYGYTF
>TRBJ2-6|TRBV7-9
CASAVGQGSVSGANVLTF
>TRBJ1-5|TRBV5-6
CASSLGGSLSNQPQHF
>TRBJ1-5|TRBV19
CASSGNSYSNQPQHF
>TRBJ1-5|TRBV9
CASSEGARQPQHF
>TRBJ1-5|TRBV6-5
CASSPRGAAWPQHF
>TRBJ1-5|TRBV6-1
CASTGKPNQPQHF
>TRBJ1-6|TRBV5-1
CASSLDTPQIDSPLHF
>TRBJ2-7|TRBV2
CASSEAFGGGGEQYF
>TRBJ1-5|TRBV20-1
CSAGGDQPQHF
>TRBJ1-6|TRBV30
CAWSYYGTDYNSPLHF
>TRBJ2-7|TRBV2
CASSEQPWRSYEQYF
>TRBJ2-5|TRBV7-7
CASSRSRGQETQYF
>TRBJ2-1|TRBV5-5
CASSLGDRYYNEQFF
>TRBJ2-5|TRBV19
CASAPDRVETQYF
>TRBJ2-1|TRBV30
CAWSGGPPSNEQFF
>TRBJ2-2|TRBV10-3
CAISRTGDTGELFF
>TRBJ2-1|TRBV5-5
CASSLENEQFF
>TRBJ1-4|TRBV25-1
CASGPPGTGSWLGEKLFF
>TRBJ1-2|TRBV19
CASILAPLGDSYGYTF
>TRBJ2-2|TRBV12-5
CASGLAPGAGELFF
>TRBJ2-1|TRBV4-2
CASSQDPSGRSDEQFF
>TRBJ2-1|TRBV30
CAWAGRAGNEQFF
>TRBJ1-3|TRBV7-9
CASSSTDTIYF
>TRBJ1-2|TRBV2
CASRRKVSGEGDYGYTF
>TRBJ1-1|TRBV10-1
CASSESAGWSEAFF
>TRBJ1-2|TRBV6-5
CASRPLGQGNYGYTF
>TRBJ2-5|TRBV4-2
CASSQDAGETQYF
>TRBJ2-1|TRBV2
CASSETEYNEQFF
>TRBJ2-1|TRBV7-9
CASSSWIGEFYNEQFF
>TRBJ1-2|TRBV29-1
CSVESGGRRRNYGYTF
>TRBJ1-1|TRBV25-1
CASSELGQVNTEAFF
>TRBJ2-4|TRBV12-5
CASGLGEGIQYF
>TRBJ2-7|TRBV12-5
CASGSALRSQVYEQYF
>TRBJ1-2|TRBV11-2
CASSLELREVLTGGYTF
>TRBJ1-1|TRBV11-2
CASSTSGPVNTEAFF
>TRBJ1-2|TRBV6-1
CASGFGQGGYGYTF
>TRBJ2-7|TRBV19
CASSIWVGQGFSEQYF
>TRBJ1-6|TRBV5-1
CASSLAPRVALGNSPLHF
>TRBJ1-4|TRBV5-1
CASSLQVMGEKLFF
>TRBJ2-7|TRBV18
CASSGTTAYEQYF
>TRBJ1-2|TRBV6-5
CASSYMVGSGREF
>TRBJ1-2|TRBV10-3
CAISESGIILTYGYTF
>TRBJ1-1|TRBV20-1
CSARHLTEAFF
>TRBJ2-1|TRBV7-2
CASSLVGTGGDEQFF
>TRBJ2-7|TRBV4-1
CASSHPGTSVAYEQYF
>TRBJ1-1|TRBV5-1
CASSLALGLTNTEAFF